The TCR beta chain described here comes from a study of blood T cells in healthy people across ages. On the study more broadly: About one barcoded beta molecule per two T cells was captured by template switching.

Findings and caveats of the study: Age showed a roughly linear inverse relationship with TCR beta diversity per million T cells. PBMC samples, being unsorted, prevented any conclusive comparison of naive and antigen-experienced cells.

Peripheral blood, about 9.4 milliliters per donor, was collected. In the case of this clonotype: Its antigen is currently unknown.

The second PCR ran about 6 to 11 cycles with a sample-barcoded 5' primer and J-beta primers. Each CDR3 protein is one row after TCRdb ran MiXCR on the 5' RACE reads. The sample includes 650,000 to 950,000 distinct CDR3 sequences, around 45% of them seen just once. Trimming cost V 0 bases and J 2 bases, with 10 bases left between them. The CDR3 has 15 amino acids. Germline V gene data show CDR1 as SGHDN and CDR2 as FVKESK. This TCR was sampled from a man aged 60 to 75 in good health. The rearrangement uses TRBV14 and TRBJ2-5; D is unclear. The material sequenced was blood. The CDR3 DNA follows: TGTGCCAGCAGCCAAGATTGGGGTAGACAAGAGACCCAGTACTTC. This encodes CASSQDWGRQETQYF.